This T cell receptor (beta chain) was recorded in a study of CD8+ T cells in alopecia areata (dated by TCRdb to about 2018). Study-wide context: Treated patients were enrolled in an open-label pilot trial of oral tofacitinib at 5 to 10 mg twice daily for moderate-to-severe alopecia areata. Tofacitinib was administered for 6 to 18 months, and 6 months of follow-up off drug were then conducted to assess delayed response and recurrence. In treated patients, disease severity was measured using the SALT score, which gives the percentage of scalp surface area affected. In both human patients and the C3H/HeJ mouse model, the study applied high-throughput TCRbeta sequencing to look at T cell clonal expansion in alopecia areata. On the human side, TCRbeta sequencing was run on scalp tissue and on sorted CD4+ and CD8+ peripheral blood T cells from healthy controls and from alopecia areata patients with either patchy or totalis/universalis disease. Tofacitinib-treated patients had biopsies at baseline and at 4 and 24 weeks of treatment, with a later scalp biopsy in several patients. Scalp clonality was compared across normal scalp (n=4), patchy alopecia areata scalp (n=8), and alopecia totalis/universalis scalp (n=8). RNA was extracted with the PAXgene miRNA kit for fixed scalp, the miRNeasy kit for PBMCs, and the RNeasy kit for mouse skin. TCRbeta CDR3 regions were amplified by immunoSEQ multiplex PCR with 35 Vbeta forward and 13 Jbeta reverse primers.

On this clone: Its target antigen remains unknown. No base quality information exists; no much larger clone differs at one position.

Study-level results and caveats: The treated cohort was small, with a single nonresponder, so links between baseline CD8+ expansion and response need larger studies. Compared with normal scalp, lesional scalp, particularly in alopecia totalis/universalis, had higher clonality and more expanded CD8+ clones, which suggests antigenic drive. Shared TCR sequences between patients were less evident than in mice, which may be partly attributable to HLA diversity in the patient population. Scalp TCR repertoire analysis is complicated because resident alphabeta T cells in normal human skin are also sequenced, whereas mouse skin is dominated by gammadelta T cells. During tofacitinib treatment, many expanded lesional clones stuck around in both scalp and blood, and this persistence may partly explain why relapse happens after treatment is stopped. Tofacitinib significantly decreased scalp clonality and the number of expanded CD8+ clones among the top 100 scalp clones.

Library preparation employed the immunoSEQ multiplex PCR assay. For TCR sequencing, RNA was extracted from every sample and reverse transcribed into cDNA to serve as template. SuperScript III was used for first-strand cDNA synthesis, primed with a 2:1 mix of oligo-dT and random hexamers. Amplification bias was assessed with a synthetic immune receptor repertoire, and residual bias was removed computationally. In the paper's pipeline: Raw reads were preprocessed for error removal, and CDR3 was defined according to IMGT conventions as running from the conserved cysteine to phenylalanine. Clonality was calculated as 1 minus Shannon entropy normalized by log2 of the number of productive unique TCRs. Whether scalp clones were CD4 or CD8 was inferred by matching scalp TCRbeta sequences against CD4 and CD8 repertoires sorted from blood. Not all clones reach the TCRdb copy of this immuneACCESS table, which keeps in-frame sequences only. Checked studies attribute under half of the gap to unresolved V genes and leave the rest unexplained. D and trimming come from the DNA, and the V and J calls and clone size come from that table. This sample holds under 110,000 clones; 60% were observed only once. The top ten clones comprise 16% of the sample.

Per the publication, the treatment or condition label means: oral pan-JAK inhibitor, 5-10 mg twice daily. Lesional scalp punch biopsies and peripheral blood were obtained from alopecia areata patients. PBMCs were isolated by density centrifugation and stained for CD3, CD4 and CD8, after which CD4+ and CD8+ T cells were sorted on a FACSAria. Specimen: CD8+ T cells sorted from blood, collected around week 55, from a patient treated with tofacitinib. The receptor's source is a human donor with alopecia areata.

CDR3 protein: CASSPRDRATPNYGYTF. The DNA reads as follows: TGTGCCAGCAGCCCCCGGGACAGGGCGACACCGAACTATGGCTACACCTTC. Here the chain combines TRBV11-2 and TRBJ1-2; TRBD1 matches 9 bases in the middle. V loses 5 bases at its end and J loses 2 bases; junction bases beyond the gene matches: 12. The germline V gene specifies SGHAT as CDR1 and FQNNGV as CDR2. The CDR3 has 17 amino acids, counting the end cysteine and phenylalanine. Here the CDR3 DNA is all that survives: 51 bases in frame from base 1.